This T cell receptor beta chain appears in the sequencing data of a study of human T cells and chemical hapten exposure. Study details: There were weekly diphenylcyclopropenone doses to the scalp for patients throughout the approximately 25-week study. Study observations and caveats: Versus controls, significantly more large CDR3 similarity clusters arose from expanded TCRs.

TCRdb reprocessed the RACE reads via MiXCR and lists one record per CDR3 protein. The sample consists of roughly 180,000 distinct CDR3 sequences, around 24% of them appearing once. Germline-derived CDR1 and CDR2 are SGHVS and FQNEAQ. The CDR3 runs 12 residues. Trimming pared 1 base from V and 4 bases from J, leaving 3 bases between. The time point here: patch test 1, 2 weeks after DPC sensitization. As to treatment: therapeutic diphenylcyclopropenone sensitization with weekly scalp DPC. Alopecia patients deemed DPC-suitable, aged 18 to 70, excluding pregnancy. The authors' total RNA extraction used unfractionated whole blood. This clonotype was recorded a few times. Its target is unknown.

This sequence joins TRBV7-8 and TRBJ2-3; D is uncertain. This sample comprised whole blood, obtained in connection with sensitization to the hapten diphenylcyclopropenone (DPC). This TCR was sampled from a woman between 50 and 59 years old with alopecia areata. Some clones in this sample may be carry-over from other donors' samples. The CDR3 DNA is TGTGCCAGCAGCTTAGAACCAGATACGCAGTATTTT. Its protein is CASSLEPDTQYF.